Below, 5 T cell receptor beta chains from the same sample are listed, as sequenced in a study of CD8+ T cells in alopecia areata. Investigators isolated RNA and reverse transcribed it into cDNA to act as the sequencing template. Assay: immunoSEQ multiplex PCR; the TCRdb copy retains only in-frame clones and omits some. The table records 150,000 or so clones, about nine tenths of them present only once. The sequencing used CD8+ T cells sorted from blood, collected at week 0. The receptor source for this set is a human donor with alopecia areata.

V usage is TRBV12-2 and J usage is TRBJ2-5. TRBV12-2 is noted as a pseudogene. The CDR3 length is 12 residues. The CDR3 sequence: CASRRDRRAQYF. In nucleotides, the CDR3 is TGTGCAAGTCGCCGGGACCGAAGGGCCCAGTACTTC.

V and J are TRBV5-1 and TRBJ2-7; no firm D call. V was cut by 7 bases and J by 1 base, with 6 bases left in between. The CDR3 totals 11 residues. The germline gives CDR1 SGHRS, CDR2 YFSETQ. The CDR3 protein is CASAESYEQYF. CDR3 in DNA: TGCGCCAGCGCAGAGTCCTACGAGCAGTACTTC.

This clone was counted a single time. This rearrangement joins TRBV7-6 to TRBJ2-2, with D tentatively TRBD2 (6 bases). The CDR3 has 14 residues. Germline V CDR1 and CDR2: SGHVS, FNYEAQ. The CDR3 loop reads CASLGGLYTGELFF. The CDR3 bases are TGTGCTTCACTTGGGGGACTCTACACCGGGGAGCTGTTTTTT.

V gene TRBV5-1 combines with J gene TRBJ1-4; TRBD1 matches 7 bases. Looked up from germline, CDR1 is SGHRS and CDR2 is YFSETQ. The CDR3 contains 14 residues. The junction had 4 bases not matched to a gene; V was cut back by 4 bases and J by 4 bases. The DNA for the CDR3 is TGCGCCAGCAGCGCGGACAGGCATAATGAAAAACTGTTTTTT. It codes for CASSADRHNEKLFF.

The CDR3 reads CASSPTGSPYEQYF. The DNA for the CDR3 is TGTGCCAGCAGCCCAACAGGGTCCCCCTACGAGCAGTACTTC. V usage is TRBV7-3 and J usage is TRBJ2-7, with a possible D match to TRBD1 (6 bases). This CDR3 contains 14 residues. Germline CDR1 SGHTA, CDR2 FQGTGA. The V gene lost 5 bases and the J gene lost 2 bases, with 13 bases spanning the gap.